This TCR beta chain was identified during a study of neurological immune-mediated disorders. Using its own MiXCR run on the 5' RACE reads, TCRdb lists one record per CDR3 protein. This repertoire shows roughly 60,000 distinct CDR3 sequences, less than 10% found once; its top ten account for about an eighth. This CDR3 has 15 residues. The ends lost 6 bases at V and 4 bases at J; junction bases unmatched: 8. This clonotype came up many times. Time point described: longitudinal time-point 2. Sequenced sample: PBMCs. The sequence derives from a man aged 30 to 45 in good health. This rearrangement joins TRBV12-3 or TRBV12-4 to TRBJ2-3; 9 bases agree with TRBD1. The CDR3 DNA sequence: TGTGCCAGCAGCCACGGGACAGGGTCGGCAGATACGCAGTATTTT. This encodes CASSHGTGSADTQYF.